One T cell receptor (beta chain) is described in this entry. This sample was taken from a study of Ad26.COV2.S vaccination and SARS-CoV-2 variants. Study in general: Enrolled in COV1001, the donor was in the Ad26.COV2.S trial arm, which received the vaccine. Administration of Ad26.COV2.S was intramuscular, either once or twice 56 days apart.

The treatment here: 15 to 20 received Ad26.COV2.S at low or high dose, single or two shots; about 5 received placebo; per-sample allocation not given. Specimen acquisition occurred on day 63 following the initial vaccine or placebo injection. Boston provided a donor who was an adult aged 18-55 years. This table comes from immunoSEQ multiplex PCR, and its TCRdb copy is limited to in-frame clones, with some not included. Among about 400,000 clones, about four fifths were seen once, and the ten largest hold about 7.4%. This CDR3 has 15 amino acids. V was trimmed by 6 bases and J by 0 bases, leaving 14 bases between them. Germline lookup yields CDR1 MNHEY and CDR2 SVGAGI.

The sequence was collected from a person aged 18-65 years who received the Ad26.COV2.S COVID-19 vaccine or a placebo. Sequenced here: peripheral blood, sampled in a trial of Ad26.COV2.S vaccine versus placebo. The chain recombines TRBV6-5 with TRBJ1-1; perhaps TRBD1 as D (5 bases). The CDR3 here is CASRRQFHMNTEAFF. The DNA for the CDR3 is TGTGCCAGCAGGAGACAGTTCCACATGAACACTGAAGCTTTCTTT.